This T cell receptor beta chain was captured by sequencing in a study of regulatory T cells in long-lasting Graves disease. Trimming left V 9 bases short and J 4 bases short, with 27 bases between. This CDR3 has 17 amino acids. CDR1 KGHDR and CDR2 SFDVKD come from the germline V gene. Time point defined: persistent/refractory GD, antithyroid drugs over 5 years with positive TRAb. PBMC-derived RNA was used for the TCR library. Combining iRepertoire HTBI primers with Arm-PCR of CDR3 regions, the authors built TCR beta libraries. TCRdb passed the multiplex PCR reads through MiXCR, listing each CDR3 protein once. Of hundreds of thousands of distinct CDR3 sequences detected, about a fifth appear once; the ten largest clones hold about 20%.

The material was peripheral blood mononuclear cells (PBMCs), obtained when the disease was refractory, from a patient treated with antithyroid drugs. The chain employs TRBV24-1 and TRBJ2-7, with D possibly called TRBD1 or TRBD2 (5 bases each). The source of this sequence is a female donor with Graves disease. CDR3 residues: CATLHGGPWFSEYEQYF. DNA for the CDR3: TGTGCCACCCTACATGGGGGTCCCTGGTTCAGTGAGTACGAGCAGTACTTC.